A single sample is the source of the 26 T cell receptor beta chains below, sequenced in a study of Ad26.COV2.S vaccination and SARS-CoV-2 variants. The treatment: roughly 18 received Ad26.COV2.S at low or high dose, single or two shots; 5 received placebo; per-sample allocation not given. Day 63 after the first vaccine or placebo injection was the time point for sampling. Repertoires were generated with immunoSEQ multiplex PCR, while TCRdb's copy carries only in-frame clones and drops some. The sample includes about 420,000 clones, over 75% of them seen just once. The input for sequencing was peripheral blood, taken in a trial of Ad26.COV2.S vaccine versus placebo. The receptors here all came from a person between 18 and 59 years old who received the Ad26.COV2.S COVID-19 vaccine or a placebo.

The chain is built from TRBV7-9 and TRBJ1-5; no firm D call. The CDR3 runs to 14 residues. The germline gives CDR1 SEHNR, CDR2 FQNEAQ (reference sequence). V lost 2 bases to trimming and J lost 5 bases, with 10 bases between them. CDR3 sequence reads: CASSLQDSDQPQHF. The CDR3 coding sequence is TGTGCCAGCAGCTTACAGGACTCCGATCAGCCCCAGCATTTT. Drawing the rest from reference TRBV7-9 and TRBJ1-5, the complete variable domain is DTGVSQNPRHKITKRGQNVTFRCDPISEHNRLYWYRQTLGQGPEFLTYFQNEAQLEKSRLLSDRFSAERPKGSFSTLEIQRTEQGDSAMYLCASSLQDSDQPQHFGDGTRLSIL.

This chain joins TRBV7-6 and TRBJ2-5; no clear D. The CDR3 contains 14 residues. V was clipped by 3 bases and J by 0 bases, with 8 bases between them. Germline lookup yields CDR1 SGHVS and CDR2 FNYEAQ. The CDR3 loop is CASSLRSDQETQYF. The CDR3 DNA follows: TGTGCCAGCAGCTTGCGGAGCGACCAAGAGACCCAGTACTTC.

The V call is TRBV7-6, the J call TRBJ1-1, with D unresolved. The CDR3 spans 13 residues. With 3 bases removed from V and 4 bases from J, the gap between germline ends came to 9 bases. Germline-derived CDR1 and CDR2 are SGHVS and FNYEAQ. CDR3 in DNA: TGTGCCAGCAGCTTTTCCAGAGGCACTGAAGCTTTCTTT. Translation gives CASSFSRGTEAFF.

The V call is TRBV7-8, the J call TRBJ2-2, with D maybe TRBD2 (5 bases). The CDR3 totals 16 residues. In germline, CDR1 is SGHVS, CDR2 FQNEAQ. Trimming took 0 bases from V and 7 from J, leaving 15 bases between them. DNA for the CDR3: TGTGCCAGCAGCTTAGCGATGGGCCCCCGGGGCGGGGAGCTGTTTTTT. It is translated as CASSLAMGPRGGELFF.

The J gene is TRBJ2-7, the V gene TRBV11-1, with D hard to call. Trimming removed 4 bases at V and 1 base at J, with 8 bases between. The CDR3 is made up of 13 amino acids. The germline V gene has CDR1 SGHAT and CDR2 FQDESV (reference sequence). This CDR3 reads CASSWSVSYEQYF. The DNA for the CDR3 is TGTGCCAGCAGCTGGTCGGTTTCCTACGAGCAGTACTTC.

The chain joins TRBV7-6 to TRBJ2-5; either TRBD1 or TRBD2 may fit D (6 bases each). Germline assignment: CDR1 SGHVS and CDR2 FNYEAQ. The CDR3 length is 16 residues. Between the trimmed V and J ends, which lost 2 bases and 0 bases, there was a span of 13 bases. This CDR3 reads CASSLQEGDYQETQYF. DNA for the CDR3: TGTGCCAGCAGCTTACAAGAGGGGGACTACCAAGAGACCCAGTACTTC.

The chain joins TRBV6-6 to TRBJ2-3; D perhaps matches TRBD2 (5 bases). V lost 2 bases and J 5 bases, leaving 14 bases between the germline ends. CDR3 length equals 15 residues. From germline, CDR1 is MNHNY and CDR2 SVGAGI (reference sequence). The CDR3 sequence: CASSYLAGLGDTQYF. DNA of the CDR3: TGTGCCAGCAGTTACCTGGCGGGCCTGGGAGATACGCAGTATTTT.

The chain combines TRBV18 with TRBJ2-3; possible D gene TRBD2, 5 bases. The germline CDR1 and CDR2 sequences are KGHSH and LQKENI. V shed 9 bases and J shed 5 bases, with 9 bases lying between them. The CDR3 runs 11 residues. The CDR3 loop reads CASREGDTQYF. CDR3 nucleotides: TGTGCCAGTAGAGAGGGAGATACGCAGTATTTT.

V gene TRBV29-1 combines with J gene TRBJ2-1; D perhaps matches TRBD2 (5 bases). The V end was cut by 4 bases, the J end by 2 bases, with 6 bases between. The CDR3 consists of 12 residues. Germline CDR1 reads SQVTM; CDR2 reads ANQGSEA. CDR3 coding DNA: TGCAGCGTTGCTAGCACCTACAATGAGCAGTTCTTC. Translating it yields CSVASTYNEQFF.

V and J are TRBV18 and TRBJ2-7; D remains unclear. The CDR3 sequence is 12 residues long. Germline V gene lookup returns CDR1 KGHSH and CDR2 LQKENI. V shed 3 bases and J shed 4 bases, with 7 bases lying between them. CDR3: CASSPSIYEQYF. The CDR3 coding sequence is TGTGCCAGCTCACCGTCGATTTACGAGCAGTACTTC.

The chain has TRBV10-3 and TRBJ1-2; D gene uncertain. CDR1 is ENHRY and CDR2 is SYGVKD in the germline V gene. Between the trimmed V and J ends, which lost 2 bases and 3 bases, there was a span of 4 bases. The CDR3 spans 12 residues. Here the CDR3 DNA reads TGTGCCATCAGTGAGGGGGACTATGGCTACACCTTC. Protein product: CAISEGDYGYTF.

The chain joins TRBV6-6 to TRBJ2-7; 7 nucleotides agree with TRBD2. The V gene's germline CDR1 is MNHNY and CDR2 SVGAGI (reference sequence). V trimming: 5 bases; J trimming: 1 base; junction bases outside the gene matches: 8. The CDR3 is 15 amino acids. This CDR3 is CASSKPGLWSYEQYF. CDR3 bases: TGTGCCAGCAGTAAACCGGGACTATGGTCCTACGAGCAGTACTTC.

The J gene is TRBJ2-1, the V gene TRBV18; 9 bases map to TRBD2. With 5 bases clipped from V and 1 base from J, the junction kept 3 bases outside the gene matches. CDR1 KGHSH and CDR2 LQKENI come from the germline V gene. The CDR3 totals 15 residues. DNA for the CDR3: TGTGCCAGCTCAATAGCGGGGGTGTCCTACAATGAGCAGTTCTTC. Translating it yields CASSIAGVSYNEQFF.

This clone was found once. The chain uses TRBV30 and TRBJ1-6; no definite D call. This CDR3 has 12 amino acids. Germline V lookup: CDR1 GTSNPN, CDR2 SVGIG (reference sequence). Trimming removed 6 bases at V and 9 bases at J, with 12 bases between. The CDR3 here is CACPGFGSPLHF. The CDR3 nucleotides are TGTGCCTGTCCAGGATTTGGTTCACCCCTCCACTTT.

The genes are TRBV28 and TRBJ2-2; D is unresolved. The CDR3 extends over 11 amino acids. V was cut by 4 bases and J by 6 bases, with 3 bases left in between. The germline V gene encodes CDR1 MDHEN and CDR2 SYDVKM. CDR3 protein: CASSWAGELFF. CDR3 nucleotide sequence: TGTGCCAGCAGTTGGGCCGGGGAGCTGTTTTTT.

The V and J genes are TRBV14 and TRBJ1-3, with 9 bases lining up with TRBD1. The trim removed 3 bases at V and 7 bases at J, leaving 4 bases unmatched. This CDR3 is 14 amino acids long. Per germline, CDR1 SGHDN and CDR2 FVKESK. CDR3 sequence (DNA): TGTGCCAGCAGCCACCGGGACAGGGACAACACCATATATTTT. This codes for CASSHRDRDNTIYF.

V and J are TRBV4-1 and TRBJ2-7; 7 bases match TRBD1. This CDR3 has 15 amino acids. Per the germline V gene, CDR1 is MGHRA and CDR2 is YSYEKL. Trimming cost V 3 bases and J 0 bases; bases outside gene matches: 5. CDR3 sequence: CASSHTGDSSYEQYF. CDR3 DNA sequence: TGCGCCAGCAGCCATACTGGGGACAGCTCCTACGAGCAGTACTTC.

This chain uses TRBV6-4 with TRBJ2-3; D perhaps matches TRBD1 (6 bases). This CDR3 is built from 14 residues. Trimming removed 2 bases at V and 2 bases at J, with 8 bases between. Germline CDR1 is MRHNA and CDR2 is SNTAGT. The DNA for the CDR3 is TGTGCCAGCAGTGACCGGGACAACACAGATACGCAGTATTTT. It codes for CASSDRDNTDTQYF.

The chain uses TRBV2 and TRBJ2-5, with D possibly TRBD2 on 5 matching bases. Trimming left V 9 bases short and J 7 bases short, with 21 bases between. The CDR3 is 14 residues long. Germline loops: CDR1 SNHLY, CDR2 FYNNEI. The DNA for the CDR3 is TGTGCCAGGTTCCAAGGAGGCTGCATGTGGACCCAGTACTTC. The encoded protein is CARFQGGCMWTQYF.

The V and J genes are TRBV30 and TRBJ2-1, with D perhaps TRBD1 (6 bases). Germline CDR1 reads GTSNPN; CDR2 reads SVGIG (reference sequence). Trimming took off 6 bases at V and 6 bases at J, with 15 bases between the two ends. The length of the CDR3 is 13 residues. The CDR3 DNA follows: TGTGCCTGCAGGGGACCTCCCCCCAATGAGCAGTTCTTC. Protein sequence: CACRGPPPNEQFF.

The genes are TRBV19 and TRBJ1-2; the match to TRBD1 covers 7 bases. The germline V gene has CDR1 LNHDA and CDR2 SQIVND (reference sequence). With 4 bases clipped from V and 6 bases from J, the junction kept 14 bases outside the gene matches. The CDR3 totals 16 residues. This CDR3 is CASSNRRQGSFDGYTF. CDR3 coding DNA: TGTGCCAGTAGTAATCGCCGACAGGGTTCTTTCGATGGCTACACCTTC.

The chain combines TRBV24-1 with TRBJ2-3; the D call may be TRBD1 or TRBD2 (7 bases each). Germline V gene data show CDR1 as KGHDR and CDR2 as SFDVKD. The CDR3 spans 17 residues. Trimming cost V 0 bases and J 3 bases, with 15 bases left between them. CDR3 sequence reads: CATSDLFDREGTDTQYF. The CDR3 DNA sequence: TGTGCCACCAGTGATTTGTTCGACAGGGAGGGGACAGATACGCAGTATTTT.

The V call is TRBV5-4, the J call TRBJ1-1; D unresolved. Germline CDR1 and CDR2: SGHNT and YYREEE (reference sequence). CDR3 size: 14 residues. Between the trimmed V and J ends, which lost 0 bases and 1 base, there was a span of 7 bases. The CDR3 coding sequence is TGTGCCAGCAGCTTGGAGCCGACGAACACTGAAGCTTTCTTT. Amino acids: CASSLEPTNTEAFF.

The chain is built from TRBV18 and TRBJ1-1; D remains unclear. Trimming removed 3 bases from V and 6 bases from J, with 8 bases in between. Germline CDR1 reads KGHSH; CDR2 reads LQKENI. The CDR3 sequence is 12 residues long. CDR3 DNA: TGTGCCAGCTCACCGCAACGGTCTGAAGCTTTCTTT. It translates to CASSPQRSEAFF.

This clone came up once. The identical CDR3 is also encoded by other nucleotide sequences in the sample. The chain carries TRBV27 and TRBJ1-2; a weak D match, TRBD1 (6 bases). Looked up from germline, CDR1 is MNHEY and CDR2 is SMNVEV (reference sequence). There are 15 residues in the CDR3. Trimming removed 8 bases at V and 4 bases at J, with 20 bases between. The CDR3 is CASSLVGGAGYGYTF. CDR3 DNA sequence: TGTGCCAGCTCCTTAGTAGGGGGGGCTGGCTATGGCTACACCTTC.

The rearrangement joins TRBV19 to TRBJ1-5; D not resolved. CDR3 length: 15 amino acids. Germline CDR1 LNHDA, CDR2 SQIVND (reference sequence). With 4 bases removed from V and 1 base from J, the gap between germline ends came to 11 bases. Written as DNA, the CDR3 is TGTGCCAGTAGTAGGGGTACGGGAAGCAATCAGCCCCAGCATTTT. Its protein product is CASSRGTGSNQPQHF.